Listed here are 13 T cell receptor beta chains from one sample, sequenced in a study of T-cell reconstitution after alpha-beta-depleted transplantation in children. Unique molecular identifiers were incorporated into the prepared TCRbeta library. TCRdb processed the PCR reads anew with MiXCR; each CDR3 protein has one entry. The sample includes approximately 190,000 distinct CDR3 sequences, around 5.9% of them seen just once. The material was PBMCs, obtained before TCRalphabeta/CD19-depleted stem cell transplant. The receptor set was obtained from a girl under two years old with combined immunodeficiency, due to receive a stem cell transplant.

This clonotype was counted many times. CDR3 nucleotide sequence: TGCGCCAGCAGCTTGGAGACAGGAAACATTCAGTACTTC. It yields the protein CASSLETGNIQYF. The V and J genes are TRBV5-1 and TRBJ2-4; D might be TRBD1 (6 bases). Germline V gene sequence: CDR1 SGHRS, CDR2 YFSETQ. The CDR3 covers 13 residues. Trimming took off 0 bases at V and 6 bases at J, with 7 bases between the two ends.

The chain links TRBV4-3 to TRBJ2-1, with 9 nucleotides matching TRBD2. The V and J ends lost 1 base and 7 bases, in that order; junction bases with no gene match: 11. The CDR3 extends over 17 amino acids. CDR1 is LGHNA, CDR2 YSLEER, per germline. Here the CDR3 DNA reads TGCGCCAGCAGCCAAGTGTGGGCGGGAGGGCCTGGGAATGAGCAGTTCTTC. Its translation: CASSQVWAGGPGNEQFF.

Concerning this clonotype: With a much larger clone just one base away, this may be a read error. The chain combines TRBV27 with TRBJ2-7; no definite D call. The germline V gene has CDR1 MNHEY and CDR2 SMNVEV (reference sequence). The CDR3 has 13 amino acids. DNA of the CDR3: TGTGCCAGCAGTGAGGCCAGCGCGTACGGGCAGTACTTC. Protein sequence: CASSEASAYGQYF.

Ten or more counts support this clonotype. This chain links TRBV27 with TRBJ2-1, with TRBD2 identical over 8 bases. CDR3 length equals 15 residues. In germline, CDR1 is MNHEY, CDR2 SMNVEV (reference sequence). Germline trimming cut 5 bases from V and 0 bases from J; bases unmatched to any gene: 3. In DNA form, the CDR3 reads TGTGCCAGCAGTCCGAGCGGGGGCTCCTACAATGAGCAGTTCTTC. It is translated as CASSPSGGSYNEQFF.

This clonotype was seen ten or more times. The chain is built from TRBV5-1 and TRBJ2-1; TRBD1 is a possible D gene (5 bases). From germline, CDR1 is SGHRS and CDR2 YFSETQ. This CDR3 is 17 amino acids long. Trimming shortened V by 0 bases and J by 1 base, and 14 bases separated the two germline ends. CDR3 bases: TGCGCCAGCAGCTTGGTCTCAATCAGGGCATCCTACAATGAGCAGTTCTTC. It encodes CASSLVSIRASYNEQFF.

This chain uses TRBV6-5 with TRBJ1-5, with D unclear. Germline V gives CDR1 MNHEY, CDR2 SVGAGI. There are 13 residues in the CDR3. V shed 7 bases and J shed 0 bases, with 7 bases lying between them. The CDR3 loop reads CASTGYSNQPQHF. Written as DNA, the CDR3 is TGTGCCAGCACGGGGTATAGCAATCAGCCCCAGCATTTT.

There are many counts of this clonotype. V and J are TRBV12-3 or TRBV12-4 and TRBJ2-7, with unresolved D. Trimming removed 5 bases from V and 2 bases from J, with 10 bases in between. The CDR3 contains 13 residues. The CDR3 sequence is CASSPASTYEQYF. Here the CDR3 DNA reads TGTGCCAGCAGTCCAGCTTCAACCTACGAGCAGTACTTC.

The chain combines TRBV20-1 with TRBJ2-3; tentatively, D is TRBD2 (7 bases). The V gene's germline CDR1 is DFQATT and CDR2 SNEGSKA (reference sequence). CDR3 length: 14 residues. Trimming left V 5 bases short and J 4 bases short, with 16 bases between. CDR3: CSAPMSGGPDTQYF. CDR3 DNA: TGCAGTGCTCCCATGTCGGGGGGCCCAGATACGCAGTATTTT.

This clonotype showed up many times. The V and J genes are TRBV12-3 or TRBV12-4 and TRBJ2-5; D remains unclear. Deletions cut 8 bases from V and 5 bases from J, with 6 bases between. This CDR3 is built from 10 residues. CDR3 bases: TGTGCCAGCGCCGGGGAGACCCAGTACTTC. Translating it yields CASAGETQYF.

This clonotype came up many times. Written as DNA, the CDR3 is TGCAGCGTTGTTATTTTCCAGGGTAGAGATGAGCAGTTCTTC. This codes for CSVVIFQGRDEQFF. The V gene is TRBV29-1, the J gene TRBJ2-1; tentative D call: TRBD1 (5 bases). Germline-derived CDR1 and CDR2 are SQVTM and ANQGSEA. The CDR3 is 14 amino acids. V dropped 4 bases and J dropped 8 bases, with 18 bases sitting between them.

This clonotype showed up just a few times. The chain recombines TRBV18 with TRBJ1-3; 7 bases agree with TRBD1. Germline V gene data show CDR1 as KGHSH and CDR2 as LQKENI. The CDR3 sequence is 15 residues long. The trim removed 3 bases at V and 4 bases at J, leaving 6 bases unmatched. The CDR3 reads CASSPTDRVGNTIYF. DNA for the CDR3: TGTGCCAGCTCACCGACCGACAGGGTCGGAAACACCATATATTTT.

V gene TRBV6-7 combines with J gene TRBJ2-3, with 10 positions matching TRBD2. TRBV6-7 is assigned to the ORF class and has an uncertain function. This CDR3 is 14 amino acids long. The CDR3 nucleotides read TGTGCTCCTTCACTAGCGGGGCTCACAGATACGCAGTATTTT. Protein: CAPSLAGLTDTQYF.

This clonotype turned up a few times. The genes are TRBV28 and TRBJ2-7, with D perhaps TRBD1 (6 bases). Germline loops: CDR1 MDHEN, CDR2 SYDVKM. Trimming took off 7 bases at V and 6 bases at J, with 19 bases between the two ends. The CDR3 is 14 residues long. CDR3 amino acids: CASTRPAGALEQYF. Written as DNA, the CDR3 is TGTGCCAGCACCCGTCCGGCAGGGGCACTCGAGCAGTACTTC. The whole variable domain, filled in from reference TRBV28 and TRBJ2-7, reads DVKVTQSSRYLVKRTGEKVFLECVQDMDHENMFWYRQDPGLGLRLIYFSYDVKMKEKGDIPEGYSVSREKKERFSLILESASTNQTSMYLCASTRPAGALEQYFGPGTRLTVT.